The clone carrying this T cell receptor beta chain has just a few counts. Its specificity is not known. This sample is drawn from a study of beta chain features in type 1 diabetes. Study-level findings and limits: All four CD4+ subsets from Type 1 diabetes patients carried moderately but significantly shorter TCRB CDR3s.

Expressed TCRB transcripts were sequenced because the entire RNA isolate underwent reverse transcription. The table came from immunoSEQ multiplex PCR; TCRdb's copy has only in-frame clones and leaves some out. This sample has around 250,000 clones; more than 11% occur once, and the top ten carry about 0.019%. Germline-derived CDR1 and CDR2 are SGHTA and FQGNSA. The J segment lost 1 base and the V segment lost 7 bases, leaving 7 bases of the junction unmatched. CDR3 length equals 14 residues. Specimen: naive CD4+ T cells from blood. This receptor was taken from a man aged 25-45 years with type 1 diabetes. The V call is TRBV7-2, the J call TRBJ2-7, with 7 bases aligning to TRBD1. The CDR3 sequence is CASTRTGGSYEQYF. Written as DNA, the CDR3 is TGTGCCAGCACCAGGACAGGTGGATCCTACGAGCAGTACTTC.